The TCR beta chain described here comes from a study of blood T cell repertoires in COVID-19. About the research overall: The samples span acute and convalescent COVID-19 from the United States, Italy and Spain.

CDR3 length: 13 amino acids. Per germline, CDR1 SEHNR and CDR2 FQNEAQ (reference sequence). Trimming took 2 bases from V and 4 from J, leaving 6 bases between them. Authors' processing steps: Amplification from reference gene primers served as the basis for estimated nucleated cell counts. Measured with immunoSEQ multiplex PCR; TCRdb has only the in-frame clones, and not every one. Clonal size and the V and J genes are those of that table, whereas D and trimming came from the DNA. The table has under 95,000 clones, 88% seen once. The sequencing input was peripheral blood. The receptor was isolated from a human donor in a cohort sampled during active COVID-19. V is TRBV7-9 and J is TRBJ1-5, with D possibly matching TRBD1 (6 bases). For the CDR3, the DNA is TGTGCCAGCAGCTTAACAGGGAATCAGCCCCAGCATTTT. Translated: CASSLTGNQPQHF.